Following are 3 T cell receptor beta chains from one sample sequenced in a study of shared clonotypes between healthy human individuals. Sequencing was performed with immunoSEQ multiplex PCR; in TCRdb, only in-frame clones are kept and a portion is missing. The table lists some 2,000,000 clones, nearly 97% of them singletons. The sequencing input was naive CD4+ T cells sorted from blood. The sample's subset: CD45RA+ positively selected. These receptors were taken from a young man in good health.

Written as DNA, the CDR3 is TGTGCCAGCAGTCCCGGGAAGAACACCGGGGAGCTGTTTTTT. Residues: CASSPGKNTGELFF. The chain links TRBV6-6 to TRBJ2-2; tentatively, D is TRBD2 (5 bases). The CDR3 spans 14 residues. Germline-derived CDR1 and CDR2 are MNHNY and SVGAGI (reference sequence). Trimming removed 5 bases from V and 1 base from J, with 8 bases in between.

The rearrangement links TRBV7-2 to TRBJ2-3; weak D call: TRBD2 (6 bases). V was shortened by 5 bases and J by 2 bases, with 26 bases between the two germline ends. From germline, CDR1 is SGHTA and CDR2 FQGNSA. The CDR3 contains 19 residues. This CDR3 reads CASSPRVSIMRGLTDTQYF. CDR3 coding DNA: TGTGCCAGCAGCCCCCGCGTGTCAATAATGCGGGGACTCACAGATACGCAGTATTTT.

The gene calls are TRBV6-1 and TRBJ2-3; 10 bases align to TRBD1. Germline V CDR1 and CDR2: MNHNS, SASEGT. The CDR3 totals 15 residues. V dropped 6 bases and J dropped 5; count of bases not matched to a gene: 8. The CDR3 protein is CASRSRTGGIDTQYF. The CDR3 region has the DNA TGTGCCAGCAGGTCACGGACAGGGGGAATAGATACGCAGTATTTT.